Shown below are 28 T cell receptor beta chains from a single sample sequenced in a study of vaccination effects on CD4 cells after COVID-19. No antigen has been assigned to these receptors. Produced via immunoSEQ multiplex PCR; TCRdb's table is partial and in-frame only. This table holds tens of thousands of clones, around 75% found once. ViraFEST assay sequencing came after antigen-specific CD4+ T cells were expanded with viral peptide pools. When around 10 days of culture had elapsed, CD4+ T cells were isolated. Testing of the vaccine recipients showed negative nucleocapsid antibodies and no prior SARS-CoV-2 infection. The starting material was CD4+ T cells from PBMCs cultured with SARS-CoV-2 spike peptides, obtained before COVID-19 vaccination. These receptor sequences come from a human donor who received a COVID-19 vaccine.

The chain links TRBV5-4 to TRBJ1-5; D perhaps matches TRBD1 (5 bases). Per the germline V gene, CDR1 is SGHNT and CDR2 is YYREEE (reference sequence). Between the trimmed V and J ends, which lost 2 bases and 7 bases, there was a span of 10 bases. The CDR3 is 13 amino acids. This CDR3 reads CASSFEGNQPQHF. The CDR3 coding sequence is TGTGCCAGCAGCTTCGAGGGGAACCAGCCCCAGCATTTT.

The chain links TRBV28 to TRBJ1-5; D unresolved. Germline-derived CDR1 and CDR2 are MDHEN and SYDVKM. V was clipped by 2 bases and J by 1 base, with 18 bases between them. This CDR3 has 18 residues. CDR3 region: CASSLITLPLNSNQPQHF. CDR3 bases: TGTGCCAGCAGTTTAATTACCCTACCGTTGAACAGCAATCAGCCCCAGCATTTT.

This chain connects TRBV6-5 to TRBJ1-1; perhaps TRBD1 as D (6 bases). The CDR3 has 15 amino acids. Trimming removed 4 bases at V and 3 bases at J, with 15 bases between. The germline CDR1 and CDR2 sequences are MNHEY and SVGAGI. CDR3 sequence (DNA): TGTGCCAGCAGTTCAAGGGGGTGGGCGGACACTGAAGCTTTCTTT. It is translated as CASSSRGWADTEAFF.

The chain links TRBV6-2 or TRBV6-3 to TRBJ1-1; D not resolved. V was pared by 6 bases and J by 0 bases, with 8 bases between. There are 13 residues in the CDR3. Germline V CDR1 and CDR2: MNHEY, SVGEGT. The CDR3 loop reads CASSGTLNTEAFF. The DNA for the CDR3 is TGTGCCAGCAGCGGTACCTTGAACACTGAAGCTTTCTTT.

The rearrangement uses TRBV19 and TRBJ1-4; D gene uncertain. The germline gives CDR1 LNHDA, CDR2 SQIVND (reference sequence). CDR3 length: 15 residues. Trimming left V 3 bases short and J 4 bases short, with 12 bases between. This chain's CDR3 is CASSILSGNNEKLFF. The CDR3, as DNA: TGTGCCAGTAGTATCCTCTCCGGGAATAATGAAAAACTGTTTTTT.

This chain links TRBV29-1 with TRBJ1-5; 9 bases line up with TRBD1. The trim removed 7 bases at V and 2 bases at J, leaving 6 bases unmatched. This CDR3 contains 14 residues. The germline V gene has CDR1 SQVTM and CDR2 ANQGSEA. CDR3 protein: CSATTGGGNQPQHF. The CDR3 nucleotides read TGCAGCGCCACGACAGGGGGTGGCAATCAGCCCCAGCATTTT. Drawing the rest from reference TRBV29-1 and TRBJ1-5, the complete variable domain is SAVISQKPSRDICQRGTSLTIQCQVDSQVTMMFWYRQQPGQSLTLIATANQGSEATYESGFVIDKFPISRPNLTFSTLTVSNMSPEDSSIYLCSATTGGGNQPQHFGDGTRLSIL.

The chain uses TRBV7-3 and TRBJ1-1; D ambiguous. Looked up from germline, CDR1 is SGHTA and CDR2 is FQGTGA. The CDR3 covers 13 residues. V lost 4 bases and J lost 5, with 11 bases in between. The CDR3 region has the DNA TGTGCCAGCAGCTCCACGTTACGGACTGAAGCTTTCTTT. This codes for CASSSTLRTEAFF.

The sample holds a few counts of this clone. The chain combines TRBV5-4 with TRBJ2-3; D possibly corresponds to TRBD2 (6 bases). This CDR3 has 14 amino acids. With 4 bases removed from V and 1 base from J, the gap between germline ends came to 10 bases. Germline V lookup: CDR1 SGHNT, CDR2 YYREEE (reference sequence). The CDR3 loop reads CASSDPSGTDTQYF. DNA of the CDR3: TGTGCCAGCAGCGATCCTAGCGGCACAGATACGCAGTATTTT.

This clone was found once. The V call is TRBV28, the J call TRBJ1-3; tentative D call: TRBD1 (5 bases). This CDR3 region has 14 residues. Germline lookup yields CDR1 MDHEN and CDR2 SYDVKM. V was pared by 6 bases and J by 1 base, with 10 bases between. The CDR3 nucleotides read TGTGCCAGCAGATCAGGGCTTTCTGGAAACACCATATATTTT. This sequence encodes CASRSGLSGNTIYF.

This clone was counted between two and nine times. The J gene is TRBJ1-5, the V gene TRBV19; no clear D gene. The CDR3 spans 16 residues. Germline V CDR1 and CDR2: LNHDA, SQIVND (reference sequence). The germline V and J ends were trimmed by 3 bases and 0 bases, with 12 bases remaining between them. The CDR3 sequence is CASSMMDGGSNQPQHF. CDR3 in DNA: TGTGCCAGTAGTATGATGGATGGTGGTAGCAATCAGCCCCAGCATTTT.

The rearrangement uses TRBV27 and TRBJ2-1, with 7 nucleotides matching TRBD1. This CDR3 has 14 residues. After removal of 6 bases from V and 7 bases from J, the junction contained 9 bases not matched to a gene. The germline V gene has CDR1 MNHEY and CDR2 SMNVEV (reference sequence). This CDR3 is CASRGDRMRNEQFF. The CDR3 nucleotides are TGTGCCAGCAGAGGGGACAGAATGAGGAATGAGCAGTTCTTC.

The gene calls are TRBV4-1 and TRBJ2-3; D not certain. The CDR3 is made up of 16 amino acids. Trimming left V 1 base short and J 0 bases short, with 11 bases between. Germline lookup yields CDR1 MGHRA and CDR2 YSYEKL. The CDR3 reads CASSQAARASTDTQYF. The CDR3 DNA reads TGCGCCAGCAGCCAAGCGGCTAGGGCTAGCACAGATACGCAGTATTTT.

This rearrangement joins TRBV15 to TRBJ1-5; D uncertain. V was shortened by 1 base and J by 1 base, with 8 bases between the two germline ends. Germline-derived CDR1 and CDR2 are LNHNV and YYDKDF (reference sequence). CDR3 length: 15 residues. This chain's CDR3 is CATSRVWESNQPQHF. CDR3 DNA: TGTGCCACCAGCAGAGTGTGGGAAAGCAATCAGCCCCAGCATTTT.

The CDR3 nucleotides read TGTGCCAGCAGTTCGGACTCAGATACGCAGTATTTT. This gives the protein CASSSDSDTQYF. The rearrangement links TRBV2 to TRBJ2-3; possible D gene TRBD2, 5 bases. This CDR3 has 12 residues. The V and J ends lost 5 bases and 4 bases respectively, with 7 bases between them. Germline V lookup: CDR1 SNHLY, CDR2 FYNNEI.

The chain links TRBV24-1 to TRBJ2-5; 7 nucleotides agree with TRBD1. The J segment lost 2 bases and the V segment lost 5 bases, leaving 4 bases of the junction unmatched. This CDR3 comprises 14 residues. CDR1 and CDR2 from the germline V gene are KGHDR and SFDVKD. The CDR3 here is CATSGPGQQETQYF. The CDR3, as DNA: TGTGCCACCAGTGGACCGGGACAGCAAGAGACCCAGTACTTC.

The V and J genes are TRBV5-4 and TRBJ2-1; tentatively, D is TRBD1 or TRBD2 (5 bases each). The V end lost 0 bases, the J end lost 5 bases, and 9 bases lay between the germline ends. This CDR3 is built from 14 residues. CDR1 and CDR2 (germline): SGHNT, YYREEE (reference sequence). CDR3 in amino acids: CASSLVGPNNEQFF. The CDR3 region has the DNA TGTGCCAGCAGCTTGGTGGGACCAAACAATGAGCAGTTCTTC.

This chain connects TRBV30 to TRBJ1-4, with D possibly being TRBD1 (5 bases). The germline V and J ends were trimmed by 6 bases and 1 base, with 12 bases remaining between them. The CDR3 has 14 amino acids. Germline CDR1 reads GTSNPN; CDR2 reads SVGIG (reference sequence). The CDR3 reads CACPPGGTNEKLFF. In DNA, the CDR3 is TGTGCCTGCCCACCGGGGGGAACTAATGAAAAACTGTTTTTT.

This chain uses TRBV2 with TRBJ1-1, with D possibly TRBD1 on 5 matching bases. The V end was cut by 6 bases, the J end by 1 base, with 12 bases between. Germline lookup yields CDR1 SNHLY and CDR2 FYNNEI. The CDR3 consists of 14 residues. This chain's CDR3 is CASSLGGGNTEAFF. The CDR3 DNA follows: TGTGCCAGCAGCCTGGGCGGGGGGAACACTGAAGCTTTCTTT. The whole variable domain, remainder taken from reference TRBV2 and TRBJ1-1, is EPEVTQTPSHQVTQMGQEVILRCVPISNHLYFYWYRQILGQKVEFLVSFYNNEISEKSEIFDDQFSVERPDGSNFTLKIRSTKLEDSAMYFCASSLGGGNTEAFFGQGTRLTVV.

This chain uses TRBV29-1 with TRBJ2-2, with D possibly being TRBD2 (5 bases). Germline CDR1 and CDR2: SQVTM and ANQGSEA. The ends were cut back, 4 bases at V and 1 base at J, with 7 bases in the middle. The CDR3 runs to 13 residues. The CDR3: CSVGLLNTGELFF. The CDR3 region has the DNA TGCAGCGTTGGACTATTGAACACCGGGGAGCTGTTTTTT.

The chain employs TRBV6-5 and TRBJ1-5; tentatively, D is TRBD1 (5 bases). Trimming took 0 bases from V and 9 from J, leaving 15 bases between them. The CDR3 extends over 15 amino acids. Germline V CDR1 and CDR2: MNHEY, SVGAGI. The CDR3 protein is CASSYSRVGEGPQHF. The CDR3 nucleotides read TGTGCCAGCAGTTACTCGAGGGTGGGGGAGGGGCCCCAGCATTTT.

The chain joins TRBV30 to TRBJ1-5, with D uncertain. V was trimmed by 1 base and J by 1 base, leaving 5 bases between them. There are 13 residues in the CDR3. Germline loops: CDR1 GTSNPN, CDR2 SVGIG (reference sequence). CDR3 nucleotide sequence: TGTGCCTGGAGTGGGGCGAGCAATCAGCCCCAGCATTTT. Encoded protein: CAWSGASNQPQHF.

The CDR3 protein is CASSFRLAANEQYF. The CDR3 DNA reads TGTGCCAGCAGCTTTCGACTAGCGGCCAACGAGCAGTACTTC. The J gene is TRBJ2-7, the V gene TRBV5-5; 9 positions agree with TRBD2. The CDR3 length is 14 residues. Germline assignment: CDR1 SGHKS and CDR2 YYEKEE (reference sequence). Losses at the gene ends were 2 bases for V and 5 bases for J; bases not matched to a gene: 5.

J is TRBJ2-1 and V is TRBV11-3, with D uncertain. Germline CDR1 reads SGHNT; CDR2 reads YENEEA. This CDR3 is built from 13 residues. V lost 4 bases and J 9 bases, leaving 13 bases between the germline ends. The CDR3 region has the DNA TGTGCCAGCAGCTCCGAGAACTCGGGTGAGCAGTTCTTC. Translating it yields CASSSENSGEQFF.

The V and J genes are TRBV7-9 and TRBJ2-3; possible D gene TRBD1, 6 bases. V lost 5 bases to trimming and J lost 2 bases, with 14 bases between them. Germline-derived CDR1 and CDR2 are SEHNR and FQNEAQ (reference sequence). This CDR3 is 15 amino acids long. CDR3: CASSGRGRSTDTQYF. CDR3 coding DNA: TGTGCCAGCAGCGGCAGGGGCAGGTCCACAGATACGCAGTATTTT.

The chain carries TRBV2 and TRBJ2-7; tentatively, D is TRBD2 (6 bases). This CDR3 region has 13 residues. Trimming took 3 bases from V and 6 from J, leaving 12 bases between them. Looked up from germline, CDR1 is SNHLY and CDR2 is FYNNEI. The CDR3 DNA follows: TGTGCCAGCAGTGAGTTGGGGGGAGCCGAGCAGTACTTC. Translated: CASSELGGAEQYF.

Here the CDR3 DNA reads TGTGCCAGTGGGGGGAGCGGGAGAGGGACCGGGGAGCTGTTTTTT. Residues: CASGGSGRGTGELFF. The rearrangement uses TRBV19 and TRBJ2-2, with 8 bases that match TRBD2. This CDR3 region has 15 residues. The germline CDR1 and CDR2 sequences are LNHDA and SQIVND (reference sequence). Trimming at V came to 8 bases and at J to 5 bases, leaving 10 bases not matched to a gene.

This chain joins TRBV7-9 and TRBJ1-4; 9 positions agree with TRBD1. Germline CDR1 SEHNR, CDR2 FQNEAQ (reference sequence). CDR3 length: 15 amino acids. Trimming cost V 5 bases and J 7 bases; bases outside gene matches: 8. CDR3 in amino acids: CASSIITDRGEKLFF. In DNA form, the CDR3 reads TGTGCCAGCAGCATAATAACGGACAGGGGTGAAAAACTGTTTTTT.

This clone came up a few times. The chain recombines TRBV7-3 with TRBJ2-1, with no clear D. Germline V gene data show CDR1 as SGHTA and CDR2 as FQGTGA. Trimming pared 0 bases from V and 0 bases from J, leaving 6 bases between. This CDR3 comprises 15 residues. This chain's CDR3 is CASSLTGFSYNEQFF. CDR3 in DNA: TGTGCCAGCAGCTTAACGGGATTCTCCTACAATGAGCAGTTCTTC.